This section outlines one T cell receptor beta chain sequence together with its context. The antigen is not known. Each sample yielded at least 6 million isolated PBMCs. This record comes from a study of blood T cells in healthy people across ages. Points from the study as a whole: When set beside aged donors, long-lived donors presented more naive CD4+ cells and higher diversity.

Using a J-beta primer mix together with a sample-barcoded 5' primer, a second PCR was run for about 7 to 12 cycles. Each TCR beta cDNA got a 12-nucleotide random molecular identifier. Via MiXCR, TCRdb re-called the 5' RACE reads, giving one row per CDR3 protein. The sample lists approximately 850,000 distinct CDR3 sequences; 40% to 50% were seen once. Per germline, CDR1 LGHDT and CDR2 YNNKEL (reference sequence). The length of the CDR3 is 17 residues. Between the trimmed V and J ends, which lost 3 bases and 5 bases, there was a span of 22 bases. The TCR was taken from a man between 60 and 70 years old in good health. Material: blood. This chain joins TRBV3-1 and TRBJ2-5; D may correspond to TRBD1 or TRBD2 (5 bases each). CDR3 in DNA: TGTGCCAGCAGCCACCGGGACGGATGGGAACTGGGGGAGACCCAGTACTTC. Its translation: CASSHRDGWELGETQYF.